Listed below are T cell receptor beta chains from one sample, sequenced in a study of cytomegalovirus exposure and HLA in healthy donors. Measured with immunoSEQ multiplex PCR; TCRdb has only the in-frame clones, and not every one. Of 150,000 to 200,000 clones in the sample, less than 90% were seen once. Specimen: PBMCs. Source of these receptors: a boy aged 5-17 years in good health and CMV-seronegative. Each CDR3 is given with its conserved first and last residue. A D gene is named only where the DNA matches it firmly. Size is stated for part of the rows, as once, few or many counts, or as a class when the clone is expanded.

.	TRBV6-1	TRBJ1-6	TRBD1	CASSERTGSGSPLHF	TGTGCCAGCAGTGAACGGACAGGCTCGGGTTCACCCCTCCACTTT
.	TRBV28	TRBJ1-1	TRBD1	CASSLIMSGTGGADTEAFF	TGTGCCAGCAGTTTAATTATGTCCGGGACAGGGGGCGCGGACACTGAAGCTTTCTTT
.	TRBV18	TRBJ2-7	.	CASRTQRSYEQYF	TGTGCCAGCCGCACCCAGAGGTCCTACGAGCAGTACTTC
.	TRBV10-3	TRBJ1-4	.	CAIKDGRVNEKLFF	TGTGCCATCAAGGATGGCAGGGTTAATGAAAAACTGTTTTTT
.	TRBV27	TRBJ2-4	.	CASSDPGHLLYF	TGTGCCAGCAGTGATCCGGGACACCTACTATACTTC
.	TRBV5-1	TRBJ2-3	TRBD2	CASARPGREVTDTQYF	TGCGCCAGCGCCCGCCCGGGGCGGGAGGTTACAGATACGCAGTATTTT
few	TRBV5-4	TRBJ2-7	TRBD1	CASSSTGGLDEQYF	TGTGCCAGCAGCTCTACAGGGGGCTTGGACGAGCAGTACTTC
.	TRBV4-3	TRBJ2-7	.	CASSQDGDADEQYF	TGCGCCAGCAGCCAAGATGGAGACGCAGACGAGCAGTACTTC
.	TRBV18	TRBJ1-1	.	CASSQARGPNTEAFF	TGTGCCAGCTCACAAGCGCGGGGACCGAACACTGAAGCTTTCTTT
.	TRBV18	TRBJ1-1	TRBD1	CASSRTGKNTEAFF	TGTGCCAGCTCACGGACAGGGAAAAACACTGAAGCTTTCTTT
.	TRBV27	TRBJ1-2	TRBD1	CARPQGATNYGYTF	TGTGCCAGACCACAGGGGGCCACTAACTATGGCTACACCTTC
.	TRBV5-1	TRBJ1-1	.	CASRGGNTEAFF	TGCGCCAGCAGGGGGGGGAACACTGAAGCTTTCTTT
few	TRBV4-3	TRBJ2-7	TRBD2	CASSQSGGGTHYEQYF	TGCGCCAGCAGCCAATCCGGGGGGGGGACCCACTACGAGCAGTACTTC
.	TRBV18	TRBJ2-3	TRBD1	CASSPPNRGFTDTQYF	TGTGCCAGCTCACCACCAAACAGGGGATTCACAGATACGCAGTATTTT
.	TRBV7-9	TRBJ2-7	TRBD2	CASSPNPGLAAFSYEQYF	TGTGCCAGCAGCCCAAACCCAGGGCTAGCGGCATTCTCCTACGAGCAGTACTTC
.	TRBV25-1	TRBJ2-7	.	CASRDIAYEQYF	TGTGCCAGCAGAGACATAGCCTACGAGCAGTACTTC
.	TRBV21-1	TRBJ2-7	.	CASTAGTGGACGYEQYF	TGTGCCAGCACCGCCGGGACAGGGGGCGCGTGCGGGTACGAGCAGTACTTC
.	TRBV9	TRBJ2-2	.	CASSVGGNTGELFF	TGTGCCAGCAGCGTAGGAGGGAACACCGGGGAGCTGTTTTTT
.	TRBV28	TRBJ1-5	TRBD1	CASTTRDRGQPQHF	TGTGCCAGCACCACGCGAGACAGGGGCCAGCCCCAGCATTTT
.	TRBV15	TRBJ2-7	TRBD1	CATSRDRGLGYEQYF	TGTGCCACCAGCAGGGACAGGGGGCTGGGCTACGAGCAGTACTTC
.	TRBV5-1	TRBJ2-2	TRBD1	CASSLGPRGKNTGELFF	TGCGCCAGCAGCTTGGGCCCCAGGGGGAAAAACACCGGGGAGCTGTTTTTT
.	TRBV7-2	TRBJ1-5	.	CASSLGGGAGQPQHF	TGTGCCAGCAGCTTAGGGGGGGGCGCTGGACAGCCCCAGCATTTT
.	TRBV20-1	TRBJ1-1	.	CSASSNTEAFF	TGCAGTGCTTCTTCGAACACTGAAGCTTTCTTT
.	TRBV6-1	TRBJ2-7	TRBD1	CASTKTGTAYEQYF	TGTGCCAGCACCAAAACCGGGACAGCCTACGAGCAGTACTTC
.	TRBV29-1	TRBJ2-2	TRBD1	CSVDGQGAGELFF	TGCAGCGTCGATGGACAGGGGGCCGGGGAGCTGTTTTTT
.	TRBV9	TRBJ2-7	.	CASSLRESPYEQYF	TGTGCCAGCAGCCTCCGGGAATCCCCCTACGAGCAGTACTTC
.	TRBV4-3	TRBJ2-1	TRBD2	CASSQGLAGGPSDEQFF	TGCGCCAGCAGCCAAGGGCTAGCGGGGGGGCCAAGCGATGAGCAGTTCTTC
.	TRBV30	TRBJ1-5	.	CAWRTTDGPQGQPQHF	TGTGCCTGGAGAACGACGGACGGACCTCAGGGTCAGCCCCAGCATTTT
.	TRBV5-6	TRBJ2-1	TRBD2	CASSLGLAGWGNEQFF	TGTGCCAGCAGCTTGGGGCTAGCGGGCTGGGGCAATGAGCAGTTCTTC
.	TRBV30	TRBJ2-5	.	CAWSADSEQYF	TGTGCCTGGAGTGCGGACAGTGAGCAGTACTTC
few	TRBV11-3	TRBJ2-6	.	CASSSTSGANVLTF	TGTGCCAGCAGCTCTACCTCTGGGGCCAACGTCCTGACTTTC
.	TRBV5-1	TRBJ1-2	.	CASSLDGTIHGYTF	TGCGCCAGCAGCTTGGACGGGACAATCCATGGCTACACCTTC
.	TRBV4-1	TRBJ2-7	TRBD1	CASSQPGTGYYEQYF	TGCGCCAGCAGCCAGCCCGGGACAGGGTACTACGAGCAGTACTTC
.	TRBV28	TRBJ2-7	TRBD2	CASSFNSLAGALPYEQYF	TGTGCCAGCAGTTTTAACTCTCTAGCGGGAGCCCTACCCTACGAGCAGTACTTC
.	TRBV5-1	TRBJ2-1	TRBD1	CASSLRTGSYNEQFF	TGCGCCAGCAGCTTGAGGACAGGGTCCTACAATGAGCAGTTCTTC
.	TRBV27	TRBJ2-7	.	CASSFLSSHEQYF	TGTGCCAGCAGTTTTCTATCGAGCCACGAGCAGTACTTC
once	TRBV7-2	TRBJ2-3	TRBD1	CASSRGQGGNTQYF	TGTGCCAGCAGCCGGGGACAGGGGGGGAATACGCAGTATTTT
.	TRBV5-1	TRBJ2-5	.	CASSFGVLGETQYF	TGCGCCAGCAGCTTCGGGGTACTTGGGGAGACCCAGTACTTC
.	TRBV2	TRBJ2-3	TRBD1	CASRADRGSDTQYF	TGTGCCAGCAGGGCCGACAGGGGTTCAGATACGCAGTATTTT
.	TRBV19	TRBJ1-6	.	CASSIEPGRNSPLHF	TGTGCCAGTAGTATAGAGCCAGGGCGGAATTCACCCCTCCACTTT
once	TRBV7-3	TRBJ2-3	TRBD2	CASSLTSGRDTQYF	TGTGCCAGCAGCTTAACTAGCGGGAGAGATACGCAGTATTTT
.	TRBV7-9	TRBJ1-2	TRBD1	CASSLGDRVSHGYTF	TGTGCCAGCAGCTTAGGGGACAGAGTCTCCCATGGCTACACCTTC
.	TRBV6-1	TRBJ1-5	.	CASSASGTTNQPQHF	TGTGCCAGCAGTGCCTCCGGGACAACTAATCAGCCCCAGCATTTT
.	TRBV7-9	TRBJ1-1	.	CASRHLRENTEAFF	TGTGCCAGCAGACACCTGAGGGAGAACACTGAAGCTTTCTTT
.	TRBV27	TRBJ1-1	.	CASSLWRVGKNTEAFF	TGTGCCAGCAGTTTATGGAGGGTAGGAAAAAACACTGAAGCTTTCTTT
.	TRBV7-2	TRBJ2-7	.	CASSPDKSSYEQYF	TGTGCCAGCAGCCCAGACAAATCGTCCTACGAGCAGTACTTC
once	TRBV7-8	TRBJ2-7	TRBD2	CASSLDKNGRQSYEQYF	TGTGCCAGCAGCTTAGACAAAAACGGGAGGCAATCCTACGAGCAGTACTTC
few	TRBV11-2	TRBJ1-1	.	CASSLSLNTEAFF	TGTGCCAGCAGCTTGTCGTTGAACACTGAAGCTTTCTTT
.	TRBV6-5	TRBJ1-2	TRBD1	CASSQGARGYTF	TGTGCCAGCAGTCAGGGGGCAAGGGGCTACACCTTC
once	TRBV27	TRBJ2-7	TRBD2	CASNPDPPGLARTGEQYF	TGTGCCAGCAACCCAGACCCCCCCGGACTAGCTCGCACCGGGGAGCAGTACTTC
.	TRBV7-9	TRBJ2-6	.	CASRQGVGANVLTF	TGTGCCAGCAGACAAGGGGTTGGGGCCAACGTCCTGACTTTC